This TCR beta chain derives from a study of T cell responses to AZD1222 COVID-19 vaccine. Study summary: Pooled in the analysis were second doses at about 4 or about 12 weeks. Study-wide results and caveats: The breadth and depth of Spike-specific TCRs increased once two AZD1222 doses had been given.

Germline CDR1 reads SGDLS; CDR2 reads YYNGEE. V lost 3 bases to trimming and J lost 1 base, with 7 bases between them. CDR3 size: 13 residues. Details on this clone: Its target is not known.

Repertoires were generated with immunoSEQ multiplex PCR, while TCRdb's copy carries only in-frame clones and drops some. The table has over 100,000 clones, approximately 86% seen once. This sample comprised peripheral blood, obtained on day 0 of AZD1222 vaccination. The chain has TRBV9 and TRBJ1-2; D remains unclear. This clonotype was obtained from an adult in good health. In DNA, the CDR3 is TGTGCCAGCAGCGATAGCAGTAACTATGGCTACACCTTC. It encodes CASSDSSNYGYTF.